This TCR beta chain was identified during a study of STAT5B mutations in CD4+ large granular lymphocyte leukemia. Study observations and caveats: 8/27 top patient clones versus 2/35 control clones were TRBV06-family. Without HLA matching, higher CD4+ than CD8+ T-LGLL clonality could reflect small sample size. Main leukemic clonotypes were patient-specific, but more than 20% appeared at low frequency elsewhere.

This clone was counted only a few times. Its matching antigen is unknown. The CDR3 runs to 12 residues. Trimming cost V 2 bases and J 7 bases; bases outside gene matches: 1. The germline gives CDR1 SGHRS, CDR2 YFSETQ. Controls came from buffy coats of healthy blood donors. Sequencing was performed with immunoSEQ multiplex PCR; in TCRdb, only in-frame clones are kept and a portion is missing. The table includes tens of thousands of clones, roughly 85% detected once. The sequence derives from a human donor in good health. This chain links TRBV5-1 with TRBJ1-2; 8 bases line up with TRBD1. The sequenced material came from CD4+ T cells from blood buffy coats. In DNA, the CDR3 is TGCGCCAGCAGCTTTACAGGGGGTGGCTACACCTTC. Its translation: CASSFTGGGYTF.